The next 17 T cell receptor beta chains were all read from a single sample in a study of T cell responses to AZD1222 COVID-19 vaccine. Libraries were prepared by immunoSEQ multiplex PCR; TCRdb keeps only in-frame clonotypes and omits some of them. The profile shows about 120,000 clones, about nine tenths of them singletons. This sample comprised peripheral blood, obtained on day 0 of AZD1222 vaccination. The origin of the receptors is an adult in good health.

J is TRBJ1-6 and V is TRBV9; the D is unclear. Germline V lookup: CDR1 SGDLS, CDR2 YYNGEE. CDR3 length: 14 amino acids. The V end lost 3 bases, the J end lost 7 bases, and 11 bases lay between the germline ends. In DNA form, the CDR3 reads TGTGCCAGCAGCGCCTGGGGTAACAATTCACCCCTCCACTTT. This encodes CASSAWGNNSPLHF.

About this clone itself: The junction shows a germline mismatch at one end, possibly a read error. The chain joins TRBV6-2 or TRBV6-3 to TRBJ2-7; 12 nucleotides agree with TRBD1. CDR1 is MNHEY, CDR2 SVGEGT, per germline. The CDR3 covers 15 residues. The CDR3 loop reads CASSYSGTGGREQYF. CDR3 coding DNA: TGTGCCAGCAGCTACTCGGGGACAGGGGGCCGCGAGCAGTACTTC.

The chain is built from TRBV6-2 or TRBV6-3 and TRBJ2-3, with 7 nucleotides matching TRBD2. From germline, CDR1 is MNHEY and CDR2 SVGEGT. The CDR3 length is 16 residues. V lost 5 bases to trimming and J lost 3 bases; unmatched junction nucleotides: 11. The CDR3 DNA follows: TGTGCCAGCAGTCCCCCGGGGGGAGAACGGACAGATACGCAGTATTTT. Protein: CASSPPGGERTDTQYF.

This clone has a single count. The rearrangement uses TRBV19 and TRBJ1-1; D is unclear. Germline CDR1 is LNHDA and CDR2 is SQIVND (reference sequence). This CDR3 is built from 12 residues. Trimming stripped 10 bases from V and 8 bases from J, with 17 bases between. CDR3 bases: TGTGCCACCCAACCGGGCGGCCGAGAAGCTTTCTTT. Translation: CATQPGGREAFF.

The V and J genes are TRBV9 and TRBJ2-5, with D perhaps TRBD1 or TRBD2 (5 bases each). V lost 0 bases and J lost 9, with 15 bases in between. The CDR3 has 14 amino acids. Per germline, CDR1 SGDLS and CDR2 YYNGEE. CDR3 sequence: CASSVAGTATPQYF. As DNA, the CDR3 is TGTGCCAGCAGCGTAGCCGGGACCGCGACGCCCCAGTACTTC. Complete variable domain (other parts from reference TRBV9 and TRBJ2-5): DSGVTQTPKHLITATGQRVTLRCSPRSGDLSVYWYQQSLDQGLQFLIQYYNGEERAKGNILERFSAQQFPDLHSELNLSSLELGDSALYFCASSVAGTATPQYFGPGTRLLVL.

As DNA, the CDR3 is TGTGCCACGGGGCTATACGGGGGTTGGGATGAGCAGTTCTTC. It translates to CATGLYGGWDEQFF. This sequence joins TRBV15 and TRBJ2-1; TRBD2 might be the D (6 bases). This CDR3 has 14 amino acids. Trimming took off 9 bases at V and 8 bases at J, with 20 bases between the two ends. The germline V gene has CDR1 LNHNV and CDR2 YYDKDF (reference sequence).

Only one count was recorded for this clone. This chain links TRBV30 with TRBJ1-6; D call uncertain. V dropped 2 bases and J dropped 11 bases, with 16 bases sitting between them. The CDR3 is 14 residues long. Germline V CDR1 and CDR2: GTSNPN, SVGIG (reference sequence). The CDR3 DNA sequence: TGTGCCTGGAGTAAAAACCGGGATCCAGCACCCCTCCACTTT. It translates to CAWSKNRDPAPLHF.

The gene calls are TRBV6-5 and TRBJ1-1; no clear D gene. The CDR3 totals 15 residues. V shed 7 bases and J shed 5 bases, with 20 bases lying between them. The germline gives CDR1 MNHEY, CDR2 SVGAGI. CDR3 region: CASTLGEGSRTEAFF. Written as DNA, the CDR3 is TGTGCCAGCACCCTTGGTGAAGGTTCAAGAACTGAAGCTTTCTTT.

This rearrangement joins TRBV27 to TRBJ1-5; 7 nucleotides line up with TRBD1. CDR1 MNHEY and CDR2 SMNVEV come from the germline V gene (reference sequence). J gave up 2 bases and V 4 bases, and 5 bases lay outside the gene matches. The CDR3 is 15 amino acids. The CDR3 region is CASSSRGGGNQPQHF. The CDR3, as DNA: TGTGCCAGCAGTTCCCGAGGGGGCGGCAATCAGCCCCAGCATTTT.

The chain has TRBV29-1 and TRBJ2-5; the D is unclear. The germline V gene has CDR1 SQVTM and CDR2 ANQGSEA. The CDR3 is made up of 12 amino acids. Trimming took off 4 bases at V and 7 bases at J, with 13 bases between the two ends. Written as DNA, the CDR3 is TGCAGCGTTGGTGAGGTTCTAGGGACCCAGTACTTC. Protein product: CSVGEVLGTQYF.

V is TRBV15 and J is TRBJ2-2, with 8 bases identical to TRBD1. Germline values: CDR1 LNHNV, CDR2 YYDKDF (reference sequence). V shed 5 bases and J 1 base; nucleotides not matched to a gene: 3. The CDR3 is made up of 15 amino acids. CDR3 bases: TGTGCCACCAGCCCCGGGACAGGGAACACCGGGGAGCTGTTTTTT. As protein: CATSPGTGNTGELFF.

The chain links TRBV25-1 to TRBJ2-1; D ambiguous. V gave up 0 bases and J gave up 8 bases, with 11 bases separating them. Germline V gives CDR1 MGHDK, CDR2 SYGVNS. The CDR3 spans 14 residues. The CDR3 sequence is CASSEYASIDEQFF. The CDR3 nucleotides read TGTGCCAGCAGTGAATACGCGAGTATCGATGAGCAGTTCTTC.

The chain couples TRBV7-2 to TRBJ1-2; D ambiguous. CDR3 length: 14 residues. CDR1 SGHTA and CDR2 FQGNSA come from the germline V gene. The V gene lost 1 base and the J gene lost 8 bases, with 14 bases spanning the gap. The CDR3 sequence: CASSLGFGRLGYTF. In nucleotides, the CDR3 is TGTGCCAGCAGCTTAGGATTCGGGAGGTTAGGCTACACCTTC.

This chain links TRBV5-1 with TRBJ2-2, with TRBD1 identical over 10 bases. This CDR3 is 14 amino acids long. V shed 4 bases, J shed 5 bases, and the junction held 2 bases outside the gene matches. Germline CDR1 and CDR2: SGHRS and YFSETQ. CDR3 residues: CASSLDRGTGELFF. The DNA for the CDR3 is TGCGCCAGCAGCCTGGACAGGGGGACCGGGGAGCTGTTTTTT.

The rearrangement links TRBV5-4 to TRBJ2-3; D not certain. This CDR3 has 14 residues. V was shortened by 0 bases and J by 3 bases, with 8 bases between the two germline ends. The germline gives CDR1 SGHNT, CDR2 YYREEE (reference sequence). The CDR3 sequence: CASSLGLVTDTQYF. The DNA of the CDR3 is TGTGCCAGCAGCTTGGGACTTGTTACAGATACGCAGTATTTT.

J is TRBJ2-1 and V is TRBV6-4; D may correspond to TRBD1 or TRBD2 (5 bases each). The CDR3 totals 15 residues. V shed 6 bases and J shed 0 bases, with 12 bases lying between them. Germline CDR1 MRHNA, CDR2 SNTAGT. The CDR3 DNA sequence: TGTGCCAGCAGAAGAGGGGATAGCTCCTACAATGAGCAGTTCTTC. Residues: CASRRGDSSYNEQFF.

The chain carries TRBV29-1 and TRBJ1-2; 12 bases line up with TRBD1. This CDR3 has 16 amino acids. J lost 7 bases, V lost 4 bases, and 13 bases had no gene match. Germline V gene sequence: CDR1 SQVTM, CDR2 ANQGSEA. This CDR3 reads CSVVVPGQGALRGYTF. CDR3 DNA sequence: TGCAGCGTTGTGGTGCCGGGACAGGGGGCGCTCCGTGGCTACACCTTC.